These T cell receptor beta chains were read from a single sample in a study of cytomegalovirus exposure and HLA in healthy donors. TCRdb keeps only in-frame clones here, not all; method: immunoSEQ multiplex PCR. The sample holds 100,000 to 150,000 clones; more than 9% are singletons and the top ten take approximately 4.5%. Material: PBMCs. These receptors all stem from a woman aged 18-30 years in good health and CMV-seropositive. CDR3s include the opening cysteine and the closing phenylalanine or tryptophan.

CDR3 protein | J gene | V gene
CASSLGTFGADTQYF | TRBJ2-3 | TRBV5-1
CASGQGANTGELFF | TRBJ2-2 | TRBV6-5
CASSITSVSGEQYF | TRBJ2-7 | TRBV19
CASKEQAGNTIYF | TRBJ1-3 | TRBV5-4
CASTLQIASNQPQHF | TRBJ1-5 | TRBV2
CASSLYGRGNTGELFF | TRBJ2-2 | TRBV5-1
CASSSQGANTGELFF | TRBJ2-2 | TRBV5-1
CASSLGASPPPDTQYF | TRBJ2-3 | TRBV13
CASSLPTSANVLTF | TRBJ2-6 | TRBV5-4
CASSHSSGTIYNEQFF | TRBJ2-1 | TRBV27
CASQDRGFGAQHF | TRBJ1-5 | TRBV19
CASSRQTSYEQYF | TRBJ2-7 | TRBV4-1
CASSLGVAGGSGELFF | TRBJ2-2 | TRBV13
CASSPGGSSYEQYF | TRBJ2-7 | TRBV11-3
CASLPGQLNTEAFF | TRBJ1-1 | TRBV28
CSVVGPGQPGYTF | TRBJ1-2 | TRBV29-1
CASSIGVTQGYGYIF | TRBJ1-2 | TRBV19
CASSIPRGGIDGYTF | TRBJ1-2 | TRBV19
CASTRDIDNYGYTF | TRBJ1-2 | TRBV19
CASSQTGDEQYF | TRBJ2-7 | TRBV4-2
CASRIPRDRVQDEQYF | TRBJ2-7 | TRBV12-2
CASSSRGETQYF | TRBJ2-5 | TRBV11-2
CASSISKTANTGELFF | TRBJ2-2 | TRBV19
CASSFSTGVAYEQYF | TRBJ2-7 | TRBV5-1
CASSSSRILGNQPQHF | TRBJ1-5 | TRBV6-5
CASSADSSHNEQFF | TRBJ2-1 | TRBV7-9
CASSPSGQPYTEAFF | TRBJ1-1 | TRBV27
CASSSDSYGYTF | TRBJ1-2 | TRBV5-1
CASSLGAGAYEQYF | TRBJ2-7 | TRBV11-3
CASSQSGGGDQPQHF | TRBJ1-5 | TRBV4-2
CASSSDRSDRYGYTF | TRBJ1-2 | TRBV27
CSVVEGGRGEAKNIQYF | TRBJ2-4 | TRBV29-1
CASSYTSLAEQYF | TRBJ2-7 | TRBV7-9
CASSGTGGRQTQYF | TRBJ2-5 | TRBV5-6
CASSQEGEVGNEQFF | TRBJ2-1 | TRBV4-2
CASSLVLAEGEQYF | TRBJ2-7 | TRBV11-2
CASQPGEDTQYF | TRBJ2-3 | TRBV28
CASRSPLRDSSDTQYF | TRBJ2-3 | TRBV27
CASSPSGTPNEQFF | TRBJ2-1 | TRBV5-1
CATSSTVAQNTGELFF | TRBJ2-2 | TRBV15
CAIRQLSSGNTIYF | TRBJ1-3 | TRBV10-3
CASSLGGLVVNEQFF | TRBJ2-1 | TRBV13
CASSLRSSSGSGGETQYF | TRBJ2-5 | TRBV5-4
CASSTHNMGGGYGYTF | TRBJ1-2 | TRBV19
CASSLGQGADVEQFF | TRBJ2-1 | TRBV7-9
CASRRDTVTGELFF | TRBJ2-2 | TRBV7-6
CASSSSNIQYF | TRBJ2-4 | TRBV7-9
CASSQIAGEQYF | TRBJ2-7 | TRBV27